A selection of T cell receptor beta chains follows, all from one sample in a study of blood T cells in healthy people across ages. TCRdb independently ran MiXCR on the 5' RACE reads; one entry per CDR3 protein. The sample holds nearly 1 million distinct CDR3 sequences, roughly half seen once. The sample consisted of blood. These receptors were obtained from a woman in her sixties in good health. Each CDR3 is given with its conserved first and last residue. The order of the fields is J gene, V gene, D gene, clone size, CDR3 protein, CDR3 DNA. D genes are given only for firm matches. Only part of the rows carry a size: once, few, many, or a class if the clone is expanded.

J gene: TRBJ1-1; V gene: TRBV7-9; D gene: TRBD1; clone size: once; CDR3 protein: CASSSTQGARAEAFF; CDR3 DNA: TGTGCCAGCAGCTCGACTCAGGGGGCGCGTGCTGAAGCTTTCTTT
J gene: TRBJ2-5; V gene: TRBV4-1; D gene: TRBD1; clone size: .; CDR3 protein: CASSQDSRTGGSVGYEQYF; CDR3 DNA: TGCGCCAGCAGCCAAGACTCCCGGACAGGGGGCTCGGTTGGTTATGAGCAGTACTTC
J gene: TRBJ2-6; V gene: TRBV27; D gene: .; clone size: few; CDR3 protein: CASGKTASGANVLTF; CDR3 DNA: TGTGCCAGCGGAAAAACAGCTTCTGGGGCCAACGTCCTGACTTTC
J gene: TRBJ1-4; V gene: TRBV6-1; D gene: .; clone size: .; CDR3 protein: CASSDRGEKLFF; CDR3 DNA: TGTGCCAGCAGTGATCGGGGGGAAAAACTGTTTTTT
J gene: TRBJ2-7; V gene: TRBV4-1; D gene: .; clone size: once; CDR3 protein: CASSVRVAQRGYEQYF; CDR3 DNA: TGCGCCAGCAGCGTACGCGTCGCCCAGCGCGGTTACGAGCAGTACTTC
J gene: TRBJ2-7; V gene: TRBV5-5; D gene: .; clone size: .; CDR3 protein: CASSTHRSASYEQYF; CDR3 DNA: TGTGCCAGCAGCACCCACCGGTCTGCCAGCTACGAGCAGTACTTC
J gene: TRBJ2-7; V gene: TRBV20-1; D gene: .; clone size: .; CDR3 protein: CSPFLGRGYEQYF; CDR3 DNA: TGCAGTCCATTTTTGGGGCGGGGCTACGAGCAGTACTTC
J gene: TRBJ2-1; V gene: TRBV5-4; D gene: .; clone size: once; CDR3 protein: CASSVLDPSANEQFF; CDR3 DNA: TGTGCCAGCAGCGTTTTAGATCCTAGTGCCAATGAGCAGTTCTTC
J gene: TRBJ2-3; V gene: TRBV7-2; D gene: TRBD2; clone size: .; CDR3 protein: CASSLWLADPTDTQYF; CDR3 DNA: TGTGCCAGCAGCTTATGGCTAGCGGACCCCACAGATACGCAGTATTTT
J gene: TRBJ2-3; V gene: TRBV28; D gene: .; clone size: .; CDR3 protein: CASSFQMTDTQYF; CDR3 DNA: TGTGCCAGCAGTTTTCAGATGACAGATACGCAGTATTTT
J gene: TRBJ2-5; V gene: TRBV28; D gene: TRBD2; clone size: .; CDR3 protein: CASSPGGPLQETQYF; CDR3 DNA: TGTGCCAGCAGTCCGGGGGGTCCCCTCCAAGAGACCCAGTACTTC
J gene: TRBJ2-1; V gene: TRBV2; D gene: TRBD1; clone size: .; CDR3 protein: CASSTQGVQFF; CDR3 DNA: TGTGCCAGCAGTACACAGGGGGTGCAGTTCTTC
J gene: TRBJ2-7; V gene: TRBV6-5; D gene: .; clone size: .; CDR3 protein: CASSYSSSPRVWGLYEQYF; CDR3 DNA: TGTGCCAGCAGTTACTCATCTTCTCCCCGGGTTTGGGGTTTGTACGAGCAGTACTTC
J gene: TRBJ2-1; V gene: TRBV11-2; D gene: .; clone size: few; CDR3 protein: CASSYSSYNEQFF; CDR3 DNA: TGTGCCAGCAGTTACAGCTCCTACAATGAGCAGTTCTTC
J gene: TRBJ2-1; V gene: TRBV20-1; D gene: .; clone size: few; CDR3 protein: CSAHQQNSYNEQFF; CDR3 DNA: TGCAGTGCCCATCAACAGAATTCCTACAATGAGCAGTTCTTC
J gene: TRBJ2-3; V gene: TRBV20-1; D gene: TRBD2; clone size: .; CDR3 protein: CSARRLAGGTDTQYF; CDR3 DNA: TGCAGTGCACGTCGGCTAGCGGGTGGCACAGATACGCAGTATTTT
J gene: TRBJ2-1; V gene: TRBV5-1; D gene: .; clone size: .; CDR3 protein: CASSQTWSSYNEQFF; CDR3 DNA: TGCGCCAGCAGCCAAACCTGGAGCTCCTACAATGAGCAGTTCTTC
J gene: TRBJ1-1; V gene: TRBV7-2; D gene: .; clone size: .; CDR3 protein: CASSLVGVTEAFF; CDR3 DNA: TGTGCCAGCAGCTTAGTGGGGGTCACTGAAGCTTTCTTT
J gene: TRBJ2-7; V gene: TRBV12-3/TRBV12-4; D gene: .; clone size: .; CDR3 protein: CASSHTSYNEQYF; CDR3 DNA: TGTGCCAGCAGTCACACTTCTTACAATGAGCAGTACTTC
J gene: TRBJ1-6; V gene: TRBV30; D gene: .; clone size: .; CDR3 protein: CAWSWGDNSPLHF; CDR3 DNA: TGTGCCTGGAGTTGGGGCGATAATTCACCCCTCCACTTT